A selection of T cell receptor beta chains follows, all from one sample in a study of T-cell memory formation after mild COVID-19. TCRdb passed the 5' RACE reads through MiXCR, listing each CDR3 protein once. The repertoire includes around 160,000 distinct CDR3 sequences, approximately 10% of them detected once, and roughly 3.8% sits in the top ten. The sequenced sample was PBMCs or a T cell subset sorted from them (not recorded which). The receptors were sampled from a young man who had mild COVID-19 (a few samples of this study predate the infection). Cell type and time point are not known. Both conserved end residues are part of each CDR3. D genes are given only for firm matches. Size is omitted from some rows. Given values are once, few, many or a class for expanded clones.

clone size	D gene	J gene	V gene	CDR3 DNA	CDR3 protein
few	TRBD1	TRBJ1-4	TRBV10-3	TGTGCCATCAGTGAGTCGAACAGGGGAATCGGCGAAAAACTGTTTTTT	CAISESNRGIGEKLFF
few	.	TRBJ1-3	TRBV5-1	TGCGCCAGCAGCTTGGGGACCGATTCTGGAAACACCATATATTTT	CASSLGTDSGNTIYF
few	.	TRBJ2-6	TRBV5-1	TGCGCCAGCAGCTTGCAAGGGGGCTCTGGGGCCAACGTCCTGACTTTC	CASSLQGGSGANVLTF
.	TRBD1	TRBJ1-2	TRBV20-1	TGCAGTGTGCCGGACAGGGGACATCTCGGTAATGGCTACACCTTC	CSVPDRGHLGNGYTF
few	TRBD1	TRBJ1-2	TRBV7-9	TGTGCCAGCAGCCAGGGGAGGGACAGGGACTATGGCTACACCTTC	CASSQGRDRDYGYTF
.	TRBD1	TRBJ2-1	TRBV5-1	TGCGCCAGCAGTCGGACAGGGGATAAATACAATGAGCAGTTCTTC	CASSRTGDKYNEQFF
few	TRBD1	TRBJ1-6	TRBV5-1	TGCGCCAGCAGCCCGGGAGGGGGCGAGGGGAATTCACCCCTCCACTTT	CASSPGGGEGNSPLHF
few	.	TRBJ1-1	TRBV9	TGTGCCAGCAGCGTAGACCCGACACCGGGTTGGACTGAAGCTTTCTTT	CASSVDPTPGWTEAFF
few	TRBD1	TRBJ2-6	TRBV20-1	TGCAGTGCTCCTCGTCGACAGGGGGCTGCTGGGGCCAACGTCCTGACTTTC	CSAPRRQGAAGANVLTF
.	TRBD2	TRBJ2-1	TRBV12-3/TRBV12-4	TGTGCCAGCAGACCCACTAGCGGTGAGCAGTTCTTC	CASRPTSGEQFF
few	.	TRBJ2-1	TRBV7-6	TGTGCCAGCAGCTTAGATGTTAGCGTTTCAAATGAGCAGTTCTTC	CASSLDVSVSNEQFF
.	TRBD1	TRBJ2-2	TRBV5-1	TGCGCCAGCAGCCCGACCCCCGGGACAGGGGGCACCGGGGAGCTGTTTTTT	CASSPTPGTGGTGELFF
.	.	TRBJ2-2	TRBV12-3/TRBV12-4	TGTGCCAGCAGTTTTGAGGAGCTGTTTTTT	CASSFEELFF
many	TRBD1	TRBJ2-3	TRBV15	TGTGCCACCAGCTCTCGGGACAGGGGCCAAGATACGCAGTATTTT	CATSSRDRGQDTQYF
.	.	TRBJ2-7	TRBV6-5	TGTGCCAGCAGTTACTTCGACGGATACGAGCAGTACTTC	CASSYFDGYEQYF
many	.	TRBJ2-1	TRBV7-2	TGTGCCAGCGAGACGACCCGCAATGAGCAGTTCTTC	CASETTRNEQFF
.	.	TRBJ2-5	TRBV6-2/TRBV6-3	TGTGCCAGCAGACCGGACGCCCAAGAGACCCAGTACTTC	CASRPDAQETQYF
few	TRBD1	TRBJ2-1	TRBV5-1	TGCGCCAGCAGAAGGACAGGGGCTGTGCTGTTCTTC	CASRRTGAVLFF
.	.	TRBJ2-1	TRBV9	TGTGCCAGCAGCGTCCGGGGGGCCAGTGAGCAGTTCTTC	CASSVRGASEQFF
.	.	TRBJ1-2	TRBV6-1	TGTGCCAGCAGTGAAGCGCCAGGCAACTATGGCTACACCTTC	CASSEAPGNYGYTF
few	.	TRBJ1-5	TRBV27	TGTGCCACCCGGCGGGGGAGCGGCAATCAGCCCCAGCATTTT	CATRRGSGNQPQHF
.	.	TRBJ1-6	TRBV30	TGTGCCTGGAGTGTAGCAGGGTTCTATAATTCACCCCTCCACTTT	CAWSVAGFYNSPLHF
few	.	TRBJ1-6	TRBV4-3	TGCGCCAGCAGCCAACGCAGGAGTGGGGACGATAATTCACCCCTCCACTTT	CASSQRRSGDDNSPLHF
.	.	TRBJ1-5	TRBV20-1	TGCAGTGCACCCCTGGGGGAGAGTCAGCCCCAGCATTTT	CSAPLGESQPQHF
few	.	TRBJ2-7	TRBV2	TGTGCCAGCAGTGGGGGGGGCCCCTACGAGCAGTACTTC	CASSGGGPYEQYF
many	.	TRBJ2-5	TRBV9	TGTGCCAGCAGCGTACGAGAAGAGACCCAGTACTTC	CASSVREETQYF
.	TRBD2	TRBJ2-3	TRBV5-1	TGCGCCAGCAGCCTTGCTGGGACTAATACGCAGTATTTT	CASSLAGTNTQYF
few	.	TRBJ1-1	TRBV20-1	TGCAGGGCCTCGGTGAACACTGAAGCTTTCTTT	CRASVNTEAFF
few	.	TRBJ2-3	TRBV20-1	TGCAGTCAACCCGGAAGTGGCACAGATACGCAGTATTTT	CSQPGSGTDTQYF
.	TRBD2	TRBJ2-1	TRBV12-3/TRBV12-4	TGTGCCAGCAGCTCCGGGACTAGGGCCCACAATGAGCAGTTCTTC	CASSSGTRAHNEQFF
few	TRBD2	TRBJ2-3	TRBV4-1	TGCGCCAGCAGCCAAGTAGGCGGGGGGGCCGGGGATACGCAGTATTTT	CASSQVGGGAGDTQYF
few	TRBD1	TRBJ2-1	TRBV14	TGTGCCAGCAGCCGGGGACAGGCGGCCTTCGGTGAGCAGTTCTTC	CASSRGQAAFGEQFF
few	.	TRBJ1-2	TRBV7-2	TGTGCCAGCAGCTTCAGGGGAGACTATGGCTACACCTTC	CASSFRGDYGYTF